This T cell receptor beta chain was observed in a study of blood T cell repertoires in COVID-19. Participants' reported clinical history set cohort assignment. This clone was seen just once. The method was immunoSEQ multiplex PCR; TCRdb's version includes in-frame clones alone and lacks a portion of them. This sample has approximately 180,000 clones, with 75% to 85% found just once. Germline V gives CDR1 LNHDA, CDR2 SQIVND (reference sequence). V was cut by 1 base and J by 0 bases, with 12 bases left in between. The CDR3 spans 16 residues. Sequenced sample: PBMCs or T cells enriched from blood (not recorded which). The chain uses TRBV19 and TRBJ2-5; D perhaps matches TRBD1 (6 bases). The TCR was taken from a woman in her forties or fifties with acute COVID-19. The CDR3 sequence is CASSIGDTGYQETQYF. The CDR3 DNA follows: TGTGCCAGTAGTATAGGGGACACAGGGTACCAAGAGACCCAGTACTTC.